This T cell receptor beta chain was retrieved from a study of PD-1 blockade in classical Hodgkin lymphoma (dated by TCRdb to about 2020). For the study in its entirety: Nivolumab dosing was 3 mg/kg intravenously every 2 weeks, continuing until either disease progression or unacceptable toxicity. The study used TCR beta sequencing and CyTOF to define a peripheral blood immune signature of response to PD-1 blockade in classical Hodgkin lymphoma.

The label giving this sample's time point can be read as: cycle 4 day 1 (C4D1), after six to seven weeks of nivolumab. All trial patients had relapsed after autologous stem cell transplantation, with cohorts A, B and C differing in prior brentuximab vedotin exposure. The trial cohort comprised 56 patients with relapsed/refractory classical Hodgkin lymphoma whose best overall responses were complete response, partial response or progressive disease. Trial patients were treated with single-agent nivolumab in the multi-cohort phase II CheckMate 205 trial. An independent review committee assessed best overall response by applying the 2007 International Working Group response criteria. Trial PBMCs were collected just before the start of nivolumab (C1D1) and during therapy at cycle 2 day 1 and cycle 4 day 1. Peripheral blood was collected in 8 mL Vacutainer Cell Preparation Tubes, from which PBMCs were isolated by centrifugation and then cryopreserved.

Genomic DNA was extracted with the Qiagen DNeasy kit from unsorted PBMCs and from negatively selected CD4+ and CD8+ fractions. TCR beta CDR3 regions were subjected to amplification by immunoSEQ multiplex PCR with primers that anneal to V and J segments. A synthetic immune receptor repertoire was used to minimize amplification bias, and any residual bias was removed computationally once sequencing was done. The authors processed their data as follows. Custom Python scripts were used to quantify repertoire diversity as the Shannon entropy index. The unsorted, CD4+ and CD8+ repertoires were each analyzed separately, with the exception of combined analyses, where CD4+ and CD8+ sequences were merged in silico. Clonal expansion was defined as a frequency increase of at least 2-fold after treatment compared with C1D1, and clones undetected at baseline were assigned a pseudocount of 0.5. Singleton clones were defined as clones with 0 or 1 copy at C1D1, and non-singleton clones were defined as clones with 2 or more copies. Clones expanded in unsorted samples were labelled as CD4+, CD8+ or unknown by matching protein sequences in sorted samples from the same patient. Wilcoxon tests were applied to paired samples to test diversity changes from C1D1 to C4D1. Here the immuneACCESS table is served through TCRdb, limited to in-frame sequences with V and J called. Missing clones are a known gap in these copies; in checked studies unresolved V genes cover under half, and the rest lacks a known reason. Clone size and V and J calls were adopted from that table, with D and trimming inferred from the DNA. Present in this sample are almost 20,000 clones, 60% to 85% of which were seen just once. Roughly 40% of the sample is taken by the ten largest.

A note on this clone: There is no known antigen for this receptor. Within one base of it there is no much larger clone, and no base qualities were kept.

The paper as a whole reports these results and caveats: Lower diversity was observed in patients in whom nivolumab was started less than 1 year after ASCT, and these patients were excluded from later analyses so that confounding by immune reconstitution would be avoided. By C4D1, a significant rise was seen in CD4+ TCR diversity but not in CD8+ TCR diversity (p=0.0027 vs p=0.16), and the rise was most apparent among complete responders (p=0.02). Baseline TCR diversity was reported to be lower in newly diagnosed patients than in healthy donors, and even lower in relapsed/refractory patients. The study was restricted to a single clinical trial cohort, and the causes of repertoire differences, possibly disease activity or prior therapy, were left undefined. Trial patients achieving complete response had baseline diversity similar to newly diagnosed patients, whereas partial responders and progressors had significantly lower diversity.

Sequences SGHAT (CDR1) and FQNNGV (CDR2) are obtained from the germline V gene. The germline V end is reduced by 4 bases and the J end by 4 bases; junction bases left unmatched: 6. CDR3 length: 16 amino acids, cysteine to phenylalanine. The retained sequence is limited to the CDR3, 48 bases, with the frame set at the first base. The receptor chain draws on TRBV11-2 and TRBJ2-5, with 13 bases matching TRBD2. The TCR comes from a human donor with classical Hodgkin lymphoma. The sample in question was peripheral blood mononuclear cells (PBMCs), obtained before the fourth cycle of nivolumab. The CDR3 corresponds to CASSSTSGGAGETQYF. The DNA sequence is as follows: TGTGCCAGCAGCTCTACTAGCGGGGGGGCCGGAGAGACCCAGTACTTC.